This T cell receptor (beta chain) emerged from a study of neoadjuvant anti-PD-1 for oral cavity cancer. Study-wide context: Patients mostly received three to four biweekly nivolumab doses at 3 mg/kg before surgery. Patients without progression received a fourth nivolumab dose around day 43, then surgical resection on days 50-56. The study's findings and limits: Higher pretreatment blood Treg/Th17 ratios correlated with higher pretreatment blood and lower post-treatment tumor TCRbeta clonality. After neoadjuvant nivolumab, PBMC T cell clonality was significantly higher in non-responders than responders.

Time point indicated: after neoadjuvant nivolumab, at surgical resection. Comment on this clone: No antigen is known for it.

Using immunoSEQ multiplex PCR, the repertoire was profiled, and TCRdb retains in-frame clones only, with some absent. The sample lists approximately 15,000 clones, 60% to 80% seen once, with 2% to 2.5% in the top ten. The CDR3 contains 14 residues. Germline assignment: CDR1 MDHEN and CDR2 SYDVKM. Trimming removed 7 bases from V and 2 bases from J; junction bases left unmatched: 3. This receptor was identified in a person between 40 and 85 years old with oral cavity squamous cell carcinoma. The input for sequencing was PBMCs, taken after nivolumab (anti-PD-1) treatment. This chain uses TRBV28 with TRBJ2-1; 9 positions match TRBD2. The CDR3 nucleotides are TGTGCCAGCACTGCGGGAGGGCCCTACAATGAGCAGTTCTTC. It encodes CASTAGGPYNEQFF.